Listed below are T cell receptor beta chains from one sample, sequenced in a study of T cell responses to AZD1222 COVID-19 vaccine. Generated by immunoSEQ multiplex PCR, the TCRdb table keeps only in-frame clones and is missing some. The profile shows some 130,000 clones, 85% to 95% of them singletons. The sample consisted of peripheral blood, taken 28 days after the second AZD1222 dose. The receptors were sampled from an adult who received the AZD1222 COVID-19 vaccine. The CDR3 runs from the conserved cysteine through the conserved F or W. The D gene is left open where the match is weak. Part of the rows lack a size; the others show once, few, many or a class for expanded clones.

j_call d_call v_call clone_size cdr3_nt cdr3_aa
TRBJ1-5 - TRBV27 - TGTGCCAGCAGTTGGGGGGCGGCTTCATTACAGCATTTT CASSWGAASLQHF
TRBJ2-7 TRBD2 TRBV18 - TGTGCCAGCTCATGGGGGGGCTACGAGCAGTACTTC CASSWGGYEQYF
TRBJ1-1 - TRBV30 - TGTGCCTGGGAACGGATCATGAACACTGAAGCTTTCTTT CAWERIMNTEAFF
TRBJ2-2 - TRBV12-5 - TGTGCTAGTGAGGGGGACACCGGGGAGCTGTTTTTT CASEGDTGELFF
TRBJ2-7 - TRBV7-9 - TGTGCCAGCAGCCGGGATTATGGGTCCTACGAGCAGTACTTC CASSRDYGSYEQYF
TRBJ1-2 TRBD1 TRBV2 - TGTGCCAGCAGTTTCGACAGGGGGAATGGCTACACCTTC CASSFDRGNGYTF
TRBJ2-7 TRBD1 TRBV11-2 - TGTGCCAGCAGCTTAAGTGATGGACAGGGGACCGAGCAGTACTTC CASSLSDGQGTEQYF
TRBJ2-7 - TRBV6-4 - - CASTDFRDEQYF
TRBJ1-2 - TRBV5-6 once TGTGCCAGCAGCTTTTCGGGGCCGAGTGGCTACACCTTC CASSFSGPSGYTF
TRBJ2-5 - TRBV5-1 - TGCGCCAGCAGCTTTACTAGCCAAGAGACCCAGTACTTC CASSFTSQETQYF
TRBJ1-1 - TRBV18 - TGTGCCAGCTCCTCGACTGAGGAGAGTGGAGCTTTCTTT CASSSTEESGAFF
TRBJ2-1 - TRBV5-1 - TGCGCCAGCAGCTTGGACTCGGCGGTTACCTACAATGAGCAGTTCTTC CASSLDSAVTYNEQFF
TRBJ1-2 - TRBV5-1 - TGCGCCAGCAGCTTGCGTCCATTAGCTAACTATGGCTACACCTTC CASSLRPLANYGYTF
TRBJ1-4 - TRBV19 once TGTGCCAGTAGTTGGGACGGGAAACTGTTTTTT CASSWDGKLFF
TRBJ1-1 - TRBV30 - TGTGCCGGCCGAACCCGAGGGGACACTGAAGCTTTCTTT CAGRTRGDTEAFF
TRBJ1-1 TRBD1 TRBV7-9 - TGTGCCAGCAGCTTACTGGAGGGGGCGCTTGGTGAAGCTTTCTTT CASSLLEGALGEAFF
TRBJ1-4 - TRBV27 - TGTGCCAGCAGTTTAAGGGGGGGAAAACTGTTTTTT CASSLRGGKLFF
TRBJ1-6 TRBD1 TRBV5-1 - TGCGCCAGCCAACAGGGGGTCGATAATTCACCCCTCCACTTT CASQQGVDNSPLHF
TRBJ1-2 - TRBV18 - TGTGCCAGCTCACCGGTGGTCACATCGGGGAAAAATACCTATGGCTACACCTTC CASSPVVTSGKNTYGYTF
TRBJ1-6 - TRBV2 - TGTGCCAGCAGTGCGCTAGGGGGGCGCAATTCACCCCTCCACTTT CASSALGGRNSPLHF
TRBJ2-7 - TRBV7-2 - TGTGCCAGCAGCCCCTTTACCCAGGCCGGGACTGTCTACGAGCAGTACTTC CASSPFTQAGTVYEQYF
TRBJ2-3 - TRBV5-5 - TGTGCCAGCAGCTTGCGACAGGTCGTGACAGATACGCAGTATTTT CASSLRQVVTDTQYF
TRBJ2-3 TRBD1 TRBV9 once TGTGCCAGCAGCTTACAGGGGGTCGCAGATACGCAGTATTTT CASSLQGVADTQYF
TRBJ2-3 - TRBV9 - TGTGCCAGCAGCGTAGCGCCGGGAGGCACAGATACGCAGTATTTT CASSVAPGGTDTQYF
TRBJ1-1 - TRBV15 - TGTGCCACCAGCAGAGGGGATTCGGTGAACACTGAAGCTTTCTTT CATSRGDSVNTEAFF
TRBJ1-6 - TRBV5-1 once TGCGCCAGCAGCTTGGCGGGACCTCGGGAGTCACCCCTCCACTTT CASSLAGPRESPLHF
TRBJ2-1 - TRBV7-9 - TGTGCCAGCCGCCCAGAGGGCGGCCACAATGAGCAGTTCTTC CASRPEGGHNEQFF
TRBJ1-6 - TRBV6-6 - TGTGCCAGCAGTTACGGGGGGCCGGGCTTTAATTCACCCCTCCACTTT CASSYGGPGFNSPLHF
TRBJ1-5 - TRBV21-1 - TGTGCCAGCACCATAGGGAGGGGCCCCCAGCATTTT CASTIGRGPQHF
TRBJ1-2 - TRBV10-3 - TGTGCCATCAGTGAGTCGTGGGACACTAACTATGGCTACACCTTC CAISESWDTNYGYTF
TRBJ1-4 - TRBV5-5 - TGTGCCAGCAGCTTGGTCCCGGGTACTACCGAAAAACTGTTTTTT CASSLVPGTTEKLFF
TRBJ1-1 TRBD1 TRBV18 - TGTGCCAGCTCAGCCCGACAGGGGTTGAACACTGAAGCTTTCTTT CASSARQGLNTEAFF
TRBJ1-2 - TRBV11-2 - TGTGCCAGCAGCTTACGGCCAGATTCTAACTATGGCTACACCTTC CASSLRPDSNYGYTF
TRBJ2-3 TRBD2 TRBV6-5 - TGTGCCAGCATGGGAGGGTTTAGTTACACAGATACGCAGTATTTT CASMGGFSYTDTQYF
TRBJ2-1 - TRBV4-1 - TGCGCCAGCAGCCAAGTCCCCAGGGGCAAATACAATGAGCAGTTCTTC CASSQVPRGKYNEQFF
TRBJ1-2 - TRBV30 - TGTGCCTGCAGGGAAGGCTATGGCTACACCTTC CACREGYGYTF
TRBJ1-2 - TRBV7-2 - TGTGCCAGCAGCTTAGATTTTAACATCCATGGCTACACCTTC CASSLDFNIHGYTF
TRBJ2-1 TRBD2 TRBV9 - TGTGCCAGCAGTTCCGGGACTAGCGGTCTCAATGAGCAGTTCTTC CASSSGTSGLNEQFF
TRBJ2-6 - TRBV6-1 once TGTGCCAGCAGTGAATATGGAGGCTCTGGGGCCAACGTCCTGACTTTC CASSEYGGSGANVLTF
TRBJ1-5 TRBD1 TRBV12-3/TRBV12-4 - TGTGCCAGCAGTCGAACAGGGGAACAGCCCCAGCATTTT CASSRTGEQPQHF
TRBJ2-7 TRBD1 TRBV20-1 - TGCAGTGCTAGTAACGTGCAGGGGGCCTACGAGCAGTACTTC CSASNVQGAYEQYF
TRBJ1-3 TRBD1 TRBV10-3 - TGTGCCATCAGTACCAGACAGGGGGGAAACACCATATATTTT CAISTRQGGNTIYF
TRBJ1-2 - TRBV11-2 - TGTGCCAGCAGCTCCGACAGAAACTATGGCTACACCTTC CASSSDRNYGYTF
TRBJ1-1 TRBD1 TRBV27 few TGTGCCAGCCGAGGACAGGGGGCCGTTTACGGGAGGGAGAACACTGAAGCTTTCTTT CASRGQGAVYGRENTEAFF
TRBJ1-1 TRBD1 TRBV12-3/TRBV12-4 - TGTGCCACCCAAAGGGGGACAGCTGAAGCTTTCTTT CATQRGTAEAFF
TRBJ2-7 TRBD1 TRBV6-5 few TGTGCCAGCAGTAAGACCGACAGGGAGTACGAGCAGTACTTC CASSKTDREYEQYF
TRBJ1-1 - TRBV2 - TGTGCCACCCAGGACGGCATGAACACTGAAGCTTTCTTT CATQDGMNTEAFF
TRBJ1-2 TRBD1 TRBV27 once TGTGCCAGCAGCCCCGGGAGGGGGCGAACCTTCACCTTC CASSPGRGRTFTF
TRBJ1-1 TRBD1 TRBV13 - TGTGCCAGCAGCTCGGGACAGGGTACCACTGAAGCTTTCTTT CASSSGQGTTEAFF
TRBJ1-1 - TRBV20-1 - TGCAGTATAAGTATGAACACTGAAGCTTTCTTT CSISMNTEAFF
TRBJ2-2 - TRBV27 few TGTGCCAGCAGTTTGAGCCGGATCCCGAACACCGGGGAGCTGTTTTTT CASSLSRIPNTGELFF
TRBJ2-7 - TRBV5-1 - TGCGCCAGCAGCTTATCTGGGGTCAGGGTCTACGAGCAGTACTTC CASSLSGVRVYEQYF
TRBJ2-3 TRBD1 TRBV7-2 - TGTGCCAGCAGCTTAATGGGACAGTCCATGCATACGCAGTATTTT CASSLMGQSMHTQYF